These 29 T cell receptor beta chains came from one sample sequenced in a study of breast tumors, draining lymph nodes, adjacent tissues. In TCRdb, the multiplex PCR reads were re-called with MiXCR into one record per CDR3 protein. The sample includes approximately 130,000 distinct CDR3 sequences, 21% of them seen just once. Samples came from axillary lymph nodes draining the breast cancer. The sample comprised axillary lymph node tissue. The receptors here all came from a female donor with breast cancer. Some clones in this sample may be carry-over from other donors' samples.

This clonotype was seen ten or more times. This chain joins TRBV18 and TRBJ1-6; D uncertain. V gave up 4 bases and J gave up 6 bases, with 16 bases separating them. Germline V lookup: CDR1 KGHSH, CDR2 LQKENI. The CDR3 totals 16 residues. CDR3 residues: CASSRGVFAVNSPLHF. In DNA, the CDR3 is TGTGCCAGCTCACGTGGGGTGTTTGCCGTTAATTCACCCCTCCACTTT. Supplemented by reference TRBV18 and TRBJ1-6, the full variable domain reads NAGVMQNPRHLVRRRGQEARLRCSPMKGHSHVYWYRQLPEEGLKFMVYLQKENIIDESGMPKERFSAEFPKEGPSILRIQQVVRGDSAAYFCASSRGVFAVNSPLHFGNGTRLTVT.

Ten or more counts support this clonotype. The rearrangement uses TRBV11-2 and TRBJ1-3; D remains unclear. The CDR3 loop spans 14 amino acids. Germline CDR1 reads SGHAT; CDR2 reads FQNNGV. The germline V and J ends were trimmed by 5 bases and 0 bases, with 8 bases remaining between them. The DNA for the CDR3 is TGTGCCAGCAGCCCCAGACCCTCTGGAAACACCATATATTTT. This gives the protein CASSPRPSGNTIYF.

Comment on this clonotype: A much larger clone lies a single base off, so this may be a read error. No conserved phenylalanine or tryptophan ends this CDR3, so it is likely a read error. The chain combines TRBV11-2 with TRBJ1-3; TRBD1 matches at 7 bases. Germline loops: CDR1 SGHAT, CDR2 FQNNGV. The CDR3 extends over 12 amino acids. Unmatched junction bases numbered 4, after V lost 5 bases and J lost 9 bases. This CDR3 is CASSRQGGTIYL. In nucleotides, the CDR3 is TGTGCCAGCAGCCGACAGGGAGGCACCATATATCTT.

Ten or more counts support this clonotype. The CDR3 protein is CASSQAAGPSYNEQFF. The CDR3, as DNA: TGTGCCAGCAGCCAAGCGGCGGGGCCCTCCTACAATGAGCAGTTCTTC. The V call is TRBV4-2, the J call TRBJ2-1; tentatively, D is TRBD2 (6 bases). Deletions cut 1 base from V and 0 bases from J, with 10 bases between. Germline V gene sequence: CDR1 LGHNA, CDR2 YNFKEQ. The length of the CDR3 is 16 residues.

At least ten counts were recorded for this clonotype. The chain is built from TRBV18 and TRBJ2-7; 7 nucleotides align to TRBD1. Germline CDR1 KGHSH, CDR2 LQKENI. The junction had 5 bases not matched to a gene; V was cut back by 2 bases and J by 7 bases. This CDR3 region has 13 residues. The CDR3 protein is CASSPRQGREQYF. The CDR3 DNA reads TGTGCCAGCTCACCAAGACAGGGCAGGGAGCAGTACTTC.

The table lists this clonotype with many counts. The rearrangement joins TRBV30 to TRBJ1-6; D possibly corresponds to TRBD1 (5 bases). CDR3 length: 13 amino acids. CDR1 is GTSNPN, CDR2 SVGIG, per germline (reference sequence). Trimming shortened V by 5 bases and J by 9 bases, and 14 bases separated the two germline ends. The chain's CDR3 is CAWGRLRGSPLHF. The CDR3 region has the DNA TGTGCCTGGGGACGGCTGAGGGGTTCACCCCTCCACTTT.

Many counts were recorded for this clonotype. The chain is built from TRBV10-3 and TRBJ2-6; D possibly corresponds to TRBD1 (6 bases). V was cut by 5 bases and J by 1 base, with 9 bases left in between. Germline-derived CDR1 and CDR2 are ENHRY and SYGVKD. The CDR3 runs 15 residues. CDR3 coding DNA: TGTGCCATCAGTCTCACAGGGTCTGGGGCCAACGTCCTGACTTTC. It codes for CAISLTGSGANVLTF.

About this clonotype itself: A much larger clonotype is one base distant, so this may be a read error. It is likely a read error, because the conserved phenylalanine at the end of the CDR3 is missing. This rearrangement joins TRBV28 to TRBJ2-7, with no clear D. The V end was cut by 5 bases, the J end by 1 base, with 24 bases between. The CDR3 sequence is 18 residues long. Per germline, CDR1 MDHEN and CDR2 SYDVKM. The DNA of the CDR3 is TGTGCCAGCAGTCCCACATCCCTCAGCACCGGTTTTTCCTACGAGCAGTACTCC. The encoded protein is CASSPTSLSTGFSYEQYS.

In its sample, this clonotype was seen many times. V is TRBV30 and J is TRBJ2-5, with TRBD1 as a possible D gene (6 bases). Trimming shortened V by 5 bases and J by 5 bases, and 21 bases separated the two germline ends. Germline V gives CDR1 GTSNPN, CDR2 SVGIG (reference sequence). The CDR3 is 15 residues long. The CDR3 loop reads CAWLPGAGAWETQYF. In DNA, the CDR3 is TGTGCCTGGCTGCCAGGGGCTGGGGCATGGGAGACCCAGTACTTC.

This clonotype came up many times. This sequence joins TRBV6-4 and TRBJ2-7, with D perhaps TRBD1 (5 bases). This CDR3 has 15 amino acids. The germline V and J ends were trimmed by 0 bases and 3 bases, with 12 bases remaining between them. Germline assignment: CDR1 MRHNA and CDR2 SNTAGT. As DNA, the CDR3 is TGTGCCAGCAGTGACTCAACAGGCGGATACTACGAGCAGTACTTC. Translating gives CASSDSTGGYYEQYF.

This clonotype was detected ten times or more. The V call is TRBV11-3, the J call TRBJ2-7; 10 nucleotides agree with TRBD1. V shed 5 bases, J shed 5 bases, and the junction held 9 bases outside the gene matches. This CDR3 has 15 residues. The germline gives CDR1 SGHNT, CDR2 YENEEA. The CDR3 reads CASSPDRGLGDEQYF. CDR3 nucleotides: TGTGCCAGCAGCCCCGACAGGGGGCTCGGAGACGAGCAGTACTTC. Complete variable domain (other parts from reference TRBV11-3 and TRBJ2-7): EAGVVQSPRYKIIEKKQPVAFWCNPISGHNTLYWYLQNLGQGPELLIRYENEEAVDDSQLPKDRFSAERLKGVDSTLKIQPAELGDSAVYLCASSPDRGLGDEQYFGPGTRLTVT.

As for this clonotype: This may stem from a read error, because a much larger clone lies one nucleotide away. V usage is TRBV5-4 and J usage is TRBJ2-1, with D unclear. This CDR3 contains 11 residues. Germline values: CDR1 SGHNT, CDR2 YYREEE (reference sequence). The CDR3 is CSSSLDKEQFF. As DNA, the CDR3 is TGTTCCAGCAGCTTGGATAAGGAGCAGTTCTTC.

This clonotype occurred many times. V gene TRBV20-1 combines with J gene TRBJ1-4; a weak D match, TRBD1 (5 bases). V lost 3 bases and J lost 5, with 10 bases in between. Germline lookup yields CDR1 DFQATT and CDR2 SNEGSKA (reference sequence). The CDR3 loop spans 13 amino acids. CDR3 amino acids: CSARMGPNEKLFF. As DNA, the CDR3 is TGCAGTGCTAGGATGGGACCGAATGAAAAACTGTTTTTT.

This clonotype was detected a few times. Its ends do not fully match the called genes, so a read error is possible. CDR3 sequence reads: CASSLDGSTDAQYF. The CDR3 bases are TGTGCCAGCAGCTTGGACGGAAGCACAGATGCGCAGTATTTT. The chain has TRBV7-3 and TRBJ2-3; no clear D gene. This CDR3 has 14 amino acids. Looked up from germline, CDR1 is SGHTA and CDR2 is FQGTGA.

This clonotype was detected many times. V usage is TRBV5-1 and J usage is TRBJ2-3, with TRBD1 as a possible D gene (5 bases). Germline V gene sequence: CDR1 SGHRS, CDR2 YFSETQ. The CDR3 runs 16 residues. The V end lost 2 bases, the J end lost 0 bases, and 13 bases lay between the germline ends. CDR3 residues: CASSLYDSLSTDTQYF. The CDR3 coding sequence is TGCGCCAGCAGCTTATATGACAGCCTTAGCACAGATACGCAGTATTTT.

This clonotype was detected ten times or more. CDR3 in DNA: TGTGCCAGCAGCTCCCACTGGCAGGGAGGGTCGTATCAGCCCCAGCATTTT. This gives the protein CASSSHWQGGSYQPQHF. The chain employs TRBV7-8 and TRBJ1-5, with D possibly being TRBD1 (5 bases). From germline, CDR1 is SGHVS and CDR2 FQNEAQ. Trimming shortened V by 4 bases and J by 5 bases, and 21 bases separated the two germline ends. The CDR3 sequence is 17 residues long.

The V gene is TRBV19, the J gene TRBJ2-5, with 11 bases lining up with TRBD2. The trim removed 8 bases at V and 4 bases at J, leaving 6 bases unmatched. Germline CDR1 LNHDA, CDR2 SQIVND (reference sequence). This CDR3 spans 14 amino acids. CDR3 DNA sequence: TGTGCCAGTCGACTAGCGGGAAATATAGAGACCCAGTACTTC. It translates to CASRLAGNIETQYF. Full variable domain (remainder filled in from reference TRBV19 and TRBJ2-5): DGGITQSPKYLFRKEGQNVTLSCEQNLNHDAMYWYRQDPGQGLRLIYYSQIVNDFQKGDIAEGYSVSREKKESFPLTVTSAQKNPTAFYLCASRLAGNIETQYFGPGTRLLVL.

There are many counts of this clonotype. The J gene is TRBJ2-1, the V gene TRBV5-5, with TRBD1 matching over 7 bases. Germline lookup yields CDR1 SGHKS and CDR2 YYEKEE (reference sequence). V trimming: 2 bases; J trimming: 2 bases; junction bases outside the gene matches: 1. The CDR3 loop spans 14 amino acids. The CDR3, as DNA: TGTGCCAGCAGCTTCCAGGGGGCCTACAATGAGCAGTTCTTC. Translating it yields CASSFQGAYNEQFF.

Points on this clonotype: This may be a read error, as it is one base from a much larger clone. The rearrangement joins TRBV24-1 to TRBJ1-5, with TRBD1 identical over 7 bases. This CDR3 comprises 12 residues. The germline V gene encodes CDR1 KGHDR and CDR2 SFDVKD. The CDR3 sequence is CATSSDREQWDF. The CDR3 coding sequence is TGTGCCACCAGCTCAGACAGGGAGCAATGGGATTTT.

Worth noting for this clonotype: The junction does not match germline at one end; this may be a read error. This chain connects TRBV27 to TRBJ2-1, with 9 bases matching TRBD2. The CDR3 consists of 16 residues. From germline, CDR1 is MNHEY and CDR2 SMNVEV (reference sequence). CDR3 sequence (DNA): TGTGCCAGCAGTTCCTACGGACTAGCGTCCTACAATGAGCAGCTCTTC. Residues: CASSSYGLASYNEQLF.

This clonotype came up many times. This chain uses TRBV20-1 with TRBJ2-7, with 8 bases fitting TRBD2. This CDR3 spans 16 amino acids. Per the germline V gene, CDR1 is DFQATT and CDR2 is SNEGSKA (reference sequence). J lost 2 bases, V lost 3 bases, and 12 bases had no gene match. The CDR3 is CSASSRGGLAAYEQYF. In DNA, the CDR3 is TGCAGTGCTAGCTCAAGGGGAGGACTAGCCGCCTACGAGCAGTACTTC.

This clonotype was found many times. The chain uses TRBV30 and TRBJ2-1, with D possibly called TRBD1 or TRBD2 (6 bases each). Per the germline V gene, CDR1 is GTSNPN and CDR2 is SVGIG (reference sequence). Trimming stripped 1 base from V and 5 bases from J, with 21 bases between. CDR3 length: 17 amino acids. CDR3: CAWSGGARDRPHNEQFF. The CDR3 coding sequence is TGTGCCTGGAGTGGGGGGGCACGGGACCGCCCCCACAATGAGCAGTTCTTC.

The chain couples TRBV27 to TRBJ1-5, with 9 bases identical to TRBD1. The CDR3 is 14 residues long. Germline trimming cut 3 bases from V and 5 bases from J; bases unmatched to any gene: 2. Germline CDR1 and CDR2: MNHEY and SMNVEV (reference sequence). CDR3 sequence: CASSFTGGDQPQHF. CDR3 nucleotide sequence: TGTGCCAGCAGTTTTACAGGGGGCGATCAGCCCCAGCATTTT.

The V call is TRBV7-9, the J call TRBJ1-2; D unresolved. CDR1 and CDR2 (germline): SEHNR, FQNEAQ (reference sequence). V was shortened by 6 bases and J by 6 bases, with 23 bases between the two germline ends. The CDR3 is made up of 16 amino acids. The CDR3 sequence is CASSAQVEGGPNGYTF. For the CDR3, the DNA is TGTGCCAGCAGTGCGCAAGTGGAGGGTGGCCCAAATGGCTACACCTTC.

Comments on this clonotype: A much larger clonotype is one base distant, so this may be a read error. The CDR3 end shows no conserved phenylalanine or tryptophan, and so a read error is likely. The V call is TRBV10-3, the J call TRBJ2-1, with a weak D call TRBD2 (7 bases). Germline V gene lookup returns CDR1 ENHRY and CDR2 SYGVKD. The V and J ends lost 4 bases and 0 bases respectively, with 16 bases between them. The CDR3 runs 17 residues. As DNA, the CDR3 is TGTGCCATCAGTGGGAAGGGGGGGCCGGGCTCCTACAATGAGCAGTTCTCC. It yields the protein CAISGKGGPGSYNEQFS.

Worth noting for this clonotype: Relative to the germline gene, one junction end is altered; a read error may explain this. V and J are TRBV6-1 and TRBJ1-5; D might be TRBD1 (6 bases). Germline CDR1 MNHNS, CDR2 SASEGT. The CDR3 sequence is 15 residues long. Here the CDR3 reads CACSERGQSHQPQHF. CDR3 coding DNA: TGTGCCTGCAGTGAAAGGGGACAATCACATCAGCCCCAGCATTTT.

Concerning this clonotype itself: A read error may be the cause here, since a much bigger clone is one base away. The rearrangement uses TRBV3-1 and TRBJ2-7, with no clear D. CDR3 length: 13 amino acids. V lost 6 bases and J lost 3, with 12 bases in between. Germline V gene lookup returns CDR1 LGHDT and CDR2 YNNKEL (reference sequence). CDR3: CASRVFSGYEQYF. The CDR3 DNA reads as TGTGCCAGCAGAGTTTTCTCCGGCTACGAGCAGTACTTC.

In its sample, this clonotype was seen many times. The chain is built from TRBV7-2 and TRBJ2-7; TRBD1 or TRBD2 may be the D gene (5 bases each). CDR3 length equals 15 residues. The V gene's germline CDR1 is SGHTA and CDR2 FQGNSA. The germline V and J ends were trimmed by 7 bases and 0 bases, with 16 bases remaining between them. The CDR3 is CASTHEGRSSYEQYF. In DNA, the CDR3 is TGTGCCAGCACCCACGAGGGACGCAGCTCCTACGAGCAGTACTTC.

At least ten counts were recorded for this clonotype. The CDR3 region is CASQSQLGSYNEQFF. DNA for the CDR3: TGTGCCAGTCAATCCCAACTAGGCTCCTACAATGAGCAGTTCTTC. The chain links TRBV19 to TRBJ2-1; a possible D gene is TRBD2 (5 bases). The CDR3 runs to 15 residues. V was trimmed by 8 bases and J by 0 bases, leaving 14 bases between them. Germline CDR1 reads LNHDA; CDR2 reads SQIVND (reference sequence).